This TCR beta chain derives from a study of siplizumab effects on memory and regulatory T cells. Broader study findings: Assignment to unstimulated subsets succeeded for only a minor fraction of the alloreactive clones.

The protocol was immunoSEQ multiplex PCR, while the TCRdb copy is restricted to in-frame clones and leaves out a portion. The sample carries about 94,000 clones, 94% recorded once. Of note for this clone: Its matching antigen is unknown.

Looked up from germline, CDR1 is SGHTA and CDR2 is FQGTGA. There are 14 residues in the CDR3. The junction had 6 bases not matched to a gene; V was cut back by 5 bases and J by 6 bases. V is TRBV7-3 and J is TRBJ2-3; 9 nucleotides match TRBD2. The sequenced sample consisted of non-Treg CD4+ T cells sorted from blood. The sequence was collected from a human donor in good health. This CDR3 is CASSRSGRYDTQYF. In DNA, the CDR3 is TGTGCCAGCAGCCGAAGCGGGAGGTATGATACGCAGTATTTT. Filled out from reference TRBV7-3 and TRBJ2-3, the complete variable domain reads GAGVSQTPSNKVTEKGKYVELRCDPISGHTALYWYRQSLGQGPEFLIYFQGTGAADDSGLPNDRFFAVRPEGSVSTLKIQRTERGDSAVYLCASSRSGRYDTQYFGPGTRLTVL.